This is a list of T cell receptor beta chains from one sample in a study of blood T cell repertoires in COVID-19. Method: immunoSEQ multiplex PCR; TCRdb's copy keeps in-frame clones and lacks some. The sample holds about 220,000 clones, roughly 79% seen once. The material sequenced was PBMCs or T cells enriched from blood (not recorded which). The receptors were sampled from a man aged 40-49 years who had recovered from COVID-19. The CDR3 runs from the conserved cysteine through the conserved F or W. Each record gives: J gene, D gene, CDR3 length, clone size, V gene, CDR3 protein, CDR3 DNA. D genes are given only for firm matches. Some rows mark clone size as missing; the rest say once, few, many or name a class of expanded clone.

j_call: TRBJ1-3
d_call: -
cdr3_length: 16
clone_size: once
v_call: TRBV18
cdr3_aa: CASSPETVISGNTIYF
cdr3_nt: TGTGCCAGCTCACCGGAGACAGTGATCTCTGGAAACACCATATATTTT

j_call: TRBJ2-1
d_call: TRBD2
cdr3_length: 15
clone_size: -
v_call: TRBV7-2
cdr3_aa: CASSLGLAEGNEQFF
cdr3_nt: TGTGCCAGCAGCTTGGGACTAGCGGAGGGGAATGAGCAGTTCTTC

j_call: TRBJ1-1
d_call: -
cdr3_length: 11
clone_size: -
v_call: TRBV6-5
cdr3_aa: CASSYAGEAFF
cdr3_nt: TGTGCCAGCAGTTACGCGGGGGAAGCTTTCTTT

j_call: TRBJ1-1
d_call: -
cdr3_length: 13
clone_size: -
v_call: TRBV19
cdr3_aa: CARQEAMNTEAFF
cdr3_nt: TGTGCCAGACAGGAAGCAATGAACACTGAAGCTTTCTTT

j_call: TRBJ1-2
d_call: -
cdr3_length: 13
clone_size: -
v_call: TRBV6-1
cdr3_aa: CASSEPGNYGYTF
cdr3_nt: TGTGCCAGCAGTGAACCCGGGAACTATGGCTACACCTTC

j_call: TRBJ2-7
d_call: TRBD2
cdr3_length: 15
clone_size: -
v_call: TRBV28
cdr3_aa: CASSSPGTSPFEQYF
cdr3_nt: TGTGCCAGCAGTTCCCCCGGGACTAGCCCATTCGAGCAGTACTTC

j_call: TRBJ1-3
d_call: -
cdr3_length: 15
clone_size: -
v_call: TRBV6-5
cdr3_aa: CASSNQGLAGNTIYF
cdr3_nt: TGTGCCAGCAGTAACCAGGGCTTGGCTGGAAACACCATATATTTT

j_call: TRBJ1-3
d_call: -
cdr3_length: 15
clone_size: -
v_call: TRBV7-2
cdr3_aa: CASAITAGSGNTIYF
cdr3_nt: TGTGCCAGCGCGATTACAGCAGGCTCTGGAAACACCATATATTTT

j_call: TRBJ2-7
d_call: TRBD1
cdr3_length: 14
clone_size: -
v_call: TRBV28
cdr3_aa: CASRTRQGLYEQYF
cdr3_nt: TGTGCCAGCAGAACCCGACAGGGGCTATACGAGCAGTACTTC

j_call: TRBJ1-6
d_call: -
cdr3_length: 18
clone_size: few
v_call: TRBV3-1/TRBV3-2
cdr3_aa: CASSQDRSGFFHNSPLHF
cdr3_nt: TGTGCCAGCAGCCAAGATCGGTCAGGGTTCTTCCATAATTCACCCCTCCACTTT

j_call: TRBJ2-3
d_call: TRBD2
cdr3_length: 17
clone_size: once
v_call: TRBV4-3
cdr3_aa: CASSQDGGTKRSDTQYF
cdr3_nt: TGCGCCAGCAGCCAAGACGGGGGGACGAAGAGGTCTGATACGCAGTATTTT

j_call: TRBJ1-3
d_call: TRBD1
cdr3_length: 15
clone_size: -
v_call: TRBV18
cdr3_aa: CASRDSGGSGNTIYF
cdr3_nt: TGTGCCAGCCGGGACTCAGGGGGCTCTGGAAACACCATATATTTT

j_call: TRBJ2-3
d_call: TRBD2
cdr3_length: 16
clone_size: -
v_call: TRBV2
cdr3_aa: CASSEGLAGVVDTQYF
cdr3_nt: TGTGCCAGCAGCGAGGGACTAGCGGGAGTTGTAGATACGCAGTATTTT

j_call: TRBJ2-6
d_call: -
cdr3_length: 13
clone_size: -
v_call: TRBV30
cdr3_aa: CASRVSGANVLTF
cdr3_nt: TGTGCCTCAAGAGTCTCTGGGGCCAACGTCCTGACTTTC

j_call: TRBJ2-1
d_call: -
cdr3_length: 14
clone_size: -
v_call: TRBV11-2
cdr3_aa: CASSLVEGYNEQFF
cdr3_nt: TGTGCCAGCAGCTTAGTGGAGGGGTACAATGAGCAGTTCTTC

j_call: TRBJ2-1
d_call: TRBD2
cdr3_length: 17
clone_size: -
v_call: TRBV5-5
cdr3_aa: CASSSTGGGTRYNEQFF
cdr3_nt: TGTGCCAGCAGCTCCACGGGCGGGGGGACCCGTTACAATGAGCAGTTCTTC

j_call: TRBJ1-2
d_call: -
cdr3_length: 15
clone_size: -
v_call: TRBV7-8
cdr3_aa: CASSPGAGISYGYTF
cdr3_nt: TGTGCCAGCAGCCCAGGGGCAGGGATAAGCTATGGCTACACCTTC

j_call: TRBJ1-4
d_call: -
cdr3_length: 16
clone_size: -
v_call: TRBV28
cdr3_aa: CASSSASPGTNEKLFF
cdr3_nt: TGTGCCAGCAGTTCTGCTAGTCCGGGGACTAATGAAAAACTGTTTTTT

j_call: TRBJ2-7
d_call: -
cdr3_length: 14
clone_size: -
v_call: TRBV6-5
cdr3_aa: CASTRGGTPYEQYF
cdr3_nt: TGTGCCAGCACTAGGGGGGGGACCCCCTACGAGCAGTACTTC

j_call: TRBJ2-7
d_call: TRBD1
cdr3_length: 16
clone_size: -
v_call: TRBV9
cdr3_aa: CASSPSGTGAFGEQYF
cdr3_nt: TGTGCCAGCAGCCCCTCCGGGACAGGGGCCTTCGGCGAGCAGTACTTC

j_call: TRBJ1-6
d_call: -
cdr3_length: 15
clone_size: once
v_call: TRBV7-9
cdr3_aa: CASSPSTVLVSPLHF
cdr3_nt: TGTGCCAGCAGTCCCTCTACCGTCTTAGTGTCACCCCTCCACTTT

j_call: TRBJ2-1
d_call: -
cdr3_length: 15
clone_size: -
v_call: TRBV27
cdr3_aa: CGGRQNRVLDNEQFF
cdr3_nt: TGTGGGGGCCGACAGAACAGGGTGTTGGACAATGAGCAGTTCTTC

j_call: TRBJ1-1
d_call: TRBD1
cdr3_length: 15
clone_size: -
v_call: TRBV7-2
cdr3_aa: CASSLSQGANTEAFF
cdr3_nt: TGTGCCAGCAGCTTAAGTCAGGGGGCGAACACTGAAGCTTTCTTT

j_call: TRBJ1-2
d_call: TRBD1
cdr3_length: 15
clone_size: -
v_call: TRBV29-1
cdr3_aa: CSVGEHRGANYGYTF
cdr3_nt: TGCAGCGTTGGCGAACACAGGGGGGCTAACTATGGCTACACCTTC

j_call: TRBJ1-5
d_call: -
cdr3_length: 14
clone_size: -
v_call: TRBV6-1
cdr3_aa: CASSESQGRQPQHF
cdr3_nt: TGTGCCAGCAGTGAATCACAGGGCAGACAGCCCCAGCATTTT

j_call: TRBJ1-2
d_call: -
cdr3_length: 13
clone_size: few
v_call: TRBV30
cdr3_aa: CAWSRDRPYGYTF
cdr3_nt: TGTGCCTGGAGTAGAGACAGACCCTATGGCTACACCTTC

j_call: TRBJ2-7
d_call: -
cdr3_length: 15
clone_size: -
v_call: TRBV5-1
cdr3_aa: CASSRRERENYEQYF
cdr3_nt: TGCGCCAGCAGCCGCCGAGAACGGGAGAACTACGAGCAGTACTTC

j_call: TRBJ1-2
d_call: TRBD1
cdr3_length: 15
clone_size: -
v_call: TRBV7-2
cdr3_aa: CASSPPDRGRGGYTF
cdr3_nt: TGTGCCAGCAGCCCACCCGACAGGGGGCGCGGTGGCTACACCTTC

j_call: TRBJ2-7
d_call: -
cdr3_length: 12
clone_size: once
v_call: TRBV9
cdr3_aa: CASSRPGYEQYF
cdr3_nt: TGTGCCTCCTCACGGCCGGGCTACGAGCAGTACTTC

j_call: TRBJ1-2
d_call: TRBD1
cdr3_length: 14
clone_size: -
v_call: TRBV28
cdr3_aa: CASSSGQGVGGYTF
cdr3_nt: TGTGCCAGCAGTTCCGGACAGGGTGTGGGAGGCTACACCTTC

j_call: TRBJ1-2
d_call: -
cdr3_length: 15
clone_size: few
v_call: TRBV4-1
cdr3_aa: CASSQGSDRSYGYTF
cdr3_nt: TGCGCCAGCAGCCAAGGGAGTGACAGGAGCTATGGCTACACCTTC

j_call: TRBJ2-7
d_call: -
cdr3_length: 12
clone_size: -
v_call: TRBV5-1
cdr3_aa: CASSDSYYEQYF
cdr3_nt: TGCGCCAGCTCGGACAGTTACTACGAGCAGTACTTC

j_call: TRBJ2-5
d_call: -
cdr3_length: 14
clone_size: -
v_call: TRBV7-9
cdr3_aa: CASSLTGAGETQYF
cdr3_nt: TGTGCCAGCAGCTTAACCGGAGCAGGGGAGACCCAGTACTTC

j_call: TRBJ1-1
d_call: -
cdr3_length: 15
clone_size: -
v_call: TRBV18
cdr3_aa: CASSPSSGEGLGAFF
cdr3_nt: TGTGCCAGCTCACCATCCTCGGGGGAGGGCCTAGGGGCTTTCTTT

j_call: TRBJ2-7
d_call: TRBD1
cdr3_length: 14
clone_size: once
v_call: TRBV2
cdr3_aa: CASRTGTGSYEQYF
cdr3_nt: TGTGCCAGCAGGACCGGGACAGGAAGTTACGAGCAGTACTTC

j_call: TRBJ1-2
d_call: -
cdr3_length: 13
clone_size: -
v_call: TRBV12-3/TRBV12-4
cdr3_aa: CASSPTGFYGYTF
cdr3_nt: TGTGCCAGCAGTCCAACAGGGTTCTATGGCTACACCTTC

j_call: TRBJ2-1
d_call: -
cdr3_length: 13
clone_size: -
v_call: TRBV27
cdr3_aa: CATGTPRYNEQFF
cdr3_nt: TGTGCCACCGGGACACCGAGGTACAATGAGCAGTTCTTC

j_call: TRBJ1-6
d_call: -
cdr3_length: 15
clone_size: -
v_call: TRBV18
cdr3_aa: CASSPNRVDNSPLHF
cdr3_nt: TGTGCCAGCTCACCAAACAGGGTGGATAATTCACCCCTCCACTTT

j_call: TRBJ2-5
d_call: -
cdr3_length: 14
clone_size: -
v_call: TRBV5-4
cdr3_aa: CASSFRQAKETQYF
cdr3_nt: TGTGCCAGCAGCTTTCGGCAGGCGAAAGAGACCCAGTACTTC

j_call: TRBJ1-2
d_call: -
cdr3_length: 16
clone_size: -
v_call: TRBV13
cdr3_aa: CASSSKVQGTNYGYTF
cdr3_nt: TGTGCCAGCAGCTCGAAAGTACAGGGAACTAACTATGGCTACACCTTC

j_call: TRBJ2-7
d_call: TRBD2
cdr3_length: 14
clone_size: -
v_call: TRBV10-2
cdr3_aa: CASKGGGRNNEQYF
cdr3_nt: TGCGCCAGCAAGGGAGGCGGGAGGAACAACGAGCAGTACTTC

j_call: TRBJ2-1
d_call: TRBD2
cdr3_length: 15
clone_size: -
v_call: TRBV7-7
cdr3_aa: CASSPLAGSYNEQFF
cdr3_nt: TGTGCCAGCAGCCCACTAGCGGGGTCATACAATGAGCAGTTCTTC

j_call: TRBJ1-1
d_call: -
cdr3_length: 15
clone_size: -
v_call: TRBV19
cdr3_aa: CASSPNPGIGTEAFF
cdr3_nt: TGTGCCAGTAGTCCCAACCCAGGGATAGGCACTGAAGCTTTCTTT

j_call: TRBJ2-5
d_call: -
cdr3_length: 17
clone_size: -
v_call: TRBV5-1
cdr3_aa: CASRGTGQTAYQETQYF
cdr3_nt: TGCGCCAGCAGGGGAACCGGACAGACCGCCTACCAAGAGACCCAGTACTTC

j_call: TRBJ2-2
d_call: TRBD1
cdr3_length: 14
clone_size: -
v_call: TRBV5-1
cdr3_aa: CASSLGQGSGELFF
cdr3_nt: TGCGCCAGCAGCCTCGGACAGGGAAGCGGGGAGCTGTTTTTT

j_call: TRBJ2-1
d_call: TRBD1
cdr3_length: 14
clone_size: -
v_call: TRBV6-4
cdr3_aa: CASSPTGSLREQFF
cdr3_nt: TGTGCCAGCAGCCCGACAGGGTCGCTACGTGAGCAGTTCTTC

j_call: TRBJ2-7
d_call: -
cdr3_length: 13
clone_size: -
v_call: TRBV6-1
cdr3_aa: CASSEAETRMQYF
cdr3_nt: TGTGCCAGCAGTGAAGCGGAGACCCGAATGCAGTACTTC

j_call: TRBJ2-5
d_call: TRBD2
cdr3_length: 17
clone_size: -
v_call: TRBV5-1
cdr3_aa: CASSYGGYGMLQETQYF
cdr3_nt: TGCGCCAGCAGCTACGGGGGGTACGGCATGCTACAAGAGACCCAGTACTTC

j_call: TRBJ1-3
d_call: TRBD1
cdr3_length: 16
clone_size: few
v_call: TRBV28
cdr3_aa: CASSSPGQGAGNTIYF
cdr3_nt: TGTGCCAGCAGTTCTCCGGGACAGGGGGCAGGAAACACCATATATTTT

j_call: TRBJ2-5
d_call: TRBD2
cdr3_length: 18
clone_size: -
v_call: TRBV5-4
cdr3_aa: CASSPGGGRLAGKETQYF
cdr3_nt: TGTGCCAGCAGCCCCGGGGGGGGGAGACTAGCGGGCAAAGAGACCCAGTACTTC

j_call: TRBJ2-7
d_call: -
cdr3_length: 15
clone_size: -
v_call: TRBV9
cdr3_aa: CASSASRDILRRQYF
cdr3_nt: TGTGCCAGCAGCGCGAGCCGGGACATTCTACGACGGCAGTACTTC

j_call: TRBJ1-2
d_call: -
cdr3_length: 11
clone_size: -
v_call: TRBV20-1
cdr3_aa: CSASSGGGYTF
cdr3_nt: TGCAGTGCTAGCTCTGGGGGGGGCTACACCTTC

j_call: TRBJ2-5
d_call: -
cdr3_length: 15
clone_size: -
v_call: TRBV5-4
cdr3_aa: CASSLAGAAPETQYF
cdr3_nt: TGTGCCAGCAGCTTGGCAGGCGCTGCACCAGAGACCCAGTACTTC

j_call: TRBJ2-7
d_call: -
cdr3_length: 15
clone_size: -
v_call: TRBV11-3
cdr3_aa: CASSLGGSGTYEQYF
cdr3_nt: TGTGCCAGCAGCTTAGGTGGTAGCGGCACCTACGAGCAGTACTTC

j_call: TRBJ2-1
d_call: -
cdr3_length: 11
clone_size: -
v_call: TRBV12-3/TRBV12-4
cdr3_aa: CASRAWNEQFF
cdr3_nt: TGTGCCAGCAGAGCCTGGAATGAGCAGTTCTTC

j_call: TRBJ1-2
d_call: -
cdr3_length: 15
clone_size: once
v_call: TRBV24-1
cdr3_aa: CATSESARRSGGYTF
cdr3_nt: TGTGCCACCAGTGAGTCCGCCAGACGATCAGGCGGCTACACCTTC

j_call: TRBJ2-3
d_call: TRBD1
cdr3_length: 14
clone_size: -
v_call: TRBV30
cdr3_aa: CASSTGLAADTQYF
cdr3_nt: TGTGCCAGCTCGACAGGGTTAGCCGCAGATACGCAGTATTTT

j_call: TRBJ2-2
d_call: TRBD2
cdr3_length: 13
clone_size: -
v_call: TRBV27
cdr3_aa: CASSLGGDGELFF
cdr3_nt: TGTGCCAGCAGTTTGGGAGGGGACGGGGAGCTGTTTTTT

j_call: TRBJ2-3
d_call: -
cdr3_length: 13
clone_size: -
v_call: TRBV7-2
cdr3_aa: CASSSSGAHTQYF
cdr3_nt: TGTGCCAGCAGCTCCTCAGGGGCGCATACGCAGTATTTT